One and the same sample provided the 16 T cell receptor beta chains below, sequenced in a study of blood T cell repertoires in COVID-19. Sequenced by immunoSEQ multiplex PCR; TCRdb stores in-frame clones only, minus some. The profile shows 110,000 or so clones, 80% to 90% of them singletons. Sequencing was carried out using peripheral blood. These receptors came from a human donor in a cohort sampled during active COVID-19.

J is TRBJ1-5 and V is TRBV19; D perhaps matches TRBD1 (6 bases). CDR1 and CDR2 from the germline V gene are LNHDA and SQIVND (reference sequence). This CDR3 is built from 13 residues. Between the trimmed V and J ends, which lost 4 bases and 7 bases, there was a span of 11 bases. The CDR3 DNA sequence: TGTGCCAGTAGTACGGGGGGCGGCCAGCCCCAGCATTTT. This translates into CASSTGGGQPQHF.

The chain links TRBV11-2 to TRBJ2-2; 12 bases map to TRBD2. This CDR3 is 17 amino acids long. Per the germline V gene, CDR1 is SGHAT and CDR2 is FQNNGV. V was clipped by 1 base and J by 5 bases; unmatched bases: 5. CDR3 DNA sequence: TGTGCCAGCAGCTTAGGACTAGCGGGGGTTGGGACCGGGGAGCTGTTTTTT. Translated: CASSLGLAGVGTGELFF.

The table lists this clone with many counts. In DNA, the CDR3 is TGTGCCACCAGCATACCTACTAGCGGGGACGAGACCCAGTACTTC. Its translation: CATSIPTSGDETQYF. The chain is built from TRBV15 and TRBJ2-5; TRBD2 matches at 10 bases. The CDR3 is made up of 15 amino acids. Per germline, CDR1 LNHNV and CDR2 YYDKDF (reference sequence). V lost 4 bases to trimming and J lost 5 bases; unmatched junction nucleotides: 7.

This chain uses TRBV4-1 with TRBJ2-5; D possibly corresponds to TRBD1 (5 bases). The CDR3 runs 18 residues. In germline, CDR1 is MGHRA, CDR2 YSYEKL. The V and J ends lost 1 base and 2 bases respectively, with 20 bases between them. CDR3 loop: CASSQGGSSYQGQETQYF. The CDR3 DNA reads as TGCGCCAGCAGCCAAGGGGGCTCAAGCTATCAGGGTCAAGAGACCCAGTACTTC.

The rearrangement links TRBV28 to TRBJ2-1, with TRBD2 matching 9 bases. J lost 2 bases, V lost 8 bases, and 19 bases had no gene match. The CDR3 is 19 amino acids. The germline V gene encodes CDR1 MDHEN and CDR2 SYDVKM. CDR3 coding DNA: TGTGCCAGCGGTCATTACGCGGGGCGGGGGGGCGCGACCTACAATGAGCAGTTCTTC. Translation: CASGHYAGRGGATYNEQFF. Based on the CDR3 plus reference TRBV28 and TRBJ2-1, the full variable domain is DVKVTQSSRYLVKRTGEKVFLECVQDMDHENMFWYRQDPGLGLRLIYFSYDVKMKEKGDIPEGYSVSREKKERFSLILESASTNQTSMYLCASGHYAGRGGATYNEQFFGPGTRLTVL.

This chain links TRBV24-1 with TRBJ2-2; D possibly corresponds to TRBD1 (5 bases). The germline gives CDR1 KGHDR, CDR2 SFDVKD. With 4 bases removed from V and 1 base from J, the gap between germline ends came to 9 bases. There are 15 residues in the CDR3. In DNA form, the CDR3 reads TGTGCCACCAGTGAGGGGCAGGGGAACACCGGGGAGCTGTTTTTT. Amino acids: CATSEGQGNTGELFF.

V is TRBV5-1 and J is TRBJ1-1, with D perhaps TRBD1 (5 bases). This CDR3 spans 18 amino acids. CDR1 and CDR2 (germline): SGHRS, YFSETQ. Trimming took 0 bases from V and 3 from J, leaving 21 bases between them. CDR3 sequence: CASSLATAGTTADTEAFF. As DNA, the CDR3 is TGCGCCAGCAGCTTGGCCACGGCGGGAACGACAGCCGACACTGAAGCTTTCTTT.

The chain uses TRBV6-1 and TRBJ2-7, with D unresolved. V was cut by 2 bases and J by 1 base, with 6 bases left in between. CDR1 and CDR2 from the germline V gene are MNHNS and SASEGT. The CDR3 covers 13 residues. The CDR3 region has the DNA TGTGCCAGCAGTGAACAACAGTCCTACGAGCAGTACTTC. Protein product: CASSEQQSYEQYF.

This chain uses TRBV18 with TRBJ1-5, with 8 nucleotides matching TRBD1. Germline V gene sequence: CDR1 KGHSH, CDR2 LQKENI. After removal of 7 bases from V and 1 base from J, the junction contained 12 bases not matched to a gene. The CDR3 covers 17 residues. The CDR3 DNA reads as TGTGCCAGCTTAACGATTGGACAGGGTCCAAGCAATCAGCCCCAGCATTTT. Translation: CASLTIGQGPSNQPQHF. Variable domain in full (rest from reference TRBV18 and TRBJ1-5): NAGVMQNPRHLVRRRGQEARLRCSPMKGHSHVYWYRQLPEEGLKFMVYLQKENIIDESGMPKERFSAEFPKEGPSILRIQQVVRGDSAAYFCASLTIGQGPSNQPQHFGDGTRLSIL.

The chain carries TRBV19 and TRBJ1-1; unclear D gene. Germline loops: CDR1 LNHDA, CDR2 SQIVND (reference sequence). The CDR3 spans 14 residues. Trimming took off 6 bases at V and 0 bases at J, with 11 bases between the two ends. Here the CDR3 DNA reads TGTGCCAGTAGGCCTCGGGGTATGAACACTGAAGCTTTCTTT. It specifies CASRPRGMNTEAFF.

In this sample, this clone turned up a few times. This chain joins TRBV6-1 and TRBJ2-1; 7 bases are a match to TRBD1. V lost 0 bases and J lost 8; bases outside the gene matches: 4. The CDR3 loop spans 14 amino acids. Germline V lookup: CDR1 MNHNS, CDR2 SASEGT. CDR3 amino acids: CASSEARGGDEQFF. CDR3 nucleotide sequence: TGTGCCAGCAGTGAAGCTCGAGGGGGCGATGAGCAGTTCTTC.

The chain carries TRBV7-2 and TRBJ1-6; TRBD1 is a possible D gene (6 bases). The CDR3 is 15 residues long. Trimming left V 5 bases short and J 0 bases short, with 8 bases between. Germline CDR1 SGHTA, CDR2 FQGNSA. CDR3 DNA sequence: TGTGCCAGCAGCCCCAGGGGCTCCTATAATTCACCCCTCCACTTT. This codes for CASSPRGSYNSPLHF.

This chain connects TRBV5-6 to TRBJ2-5; TRBD2 matches 10 bases. Germline CDR1 SGHDT, CDR2 YYEEEE. This CDR3 spans 16 amino acids. J gave up 1 base and V 1 base, and 4 bases lay outside the gene matches. This CDR3 reads CASSLLSGGFQETQYF. The CDR3 DNA sequence: TGTGCCAGCAGCTTGCTTAGCGGGGGGTTCCAAGAGACCCAGTACTTC.

V is TRBV10-3 and J is TRBJ2-5; 12 bases agree with TRBD2. Looked up from germline, CDR1 is ENHRY and CDR2 is SYGVKD. V gave up 2 bases and J gave up 7 bases; unmatched junction bases: 5. The CDR3 covers 15 residues. CDR3 in amino acids: CAISEPSGGERTQYF. In nucleotides, the CDR3 is TGTGCCATCAGTGAGCCTAGCGGGGGGGAACGGACCCAGTACTTC.

The CDR3 DNA reads as TGTGCCAGTAGTGCTGCAGGGGCTGTGACTGAAGCTTTCTTT. Residues: CASSAAGAVTEAFF. The chain couples TRBV19 to TRBJ1-1, with D perhaps matching TRBD1 (6 bases). The V end was cut by 5 bases, the J end by 5 bases, with 15 bases between. CDR3 length: 14 amino acids. The germline gives CDR1 LNHDA, CDR2 SQIVND (reference sequence).

V and J are TRBV10-3 and TRBJ1-3; D gene ambiguous. V was pared by 7 bases and J by 1 base, with 5 bases between. The CDR3 sequence is 12 residues long. CDR1 and CDR2 from the germline V gene are ENHRY and SYGVKD. The CDR3 DNA follows: TGTGCCATCACGGGATCTGGAAACACCATATATTTT. The encoded protein is CAITGSGNTIYF.